Listed below are T cell receptor beta chains from one sample, sequenced in a study of cytomegalovirus exposure and HLA in healthy donors. Assay used: immunoSEQ multiplex PCR; TCRdb lists only in-frame clones, some missing. Its listing shows around 77,000 clones. Material for sequencing was PBMCs. The receptors were gathered from a man over 45 in good health and CMV-seropositive. CDR3s include the opening cysteine and the closing phenylalanine or tryptophan. The D gene is left open where the match is weak.

CDR3aa: CSVARQGAGYGYTF; CDR3nt: TGCAGCGTTGCCAGACAGGGGGCAGGGTATGGCTACACCTTC; j_gene: TRBJ1-2; len: 14; d_gene: TRBD1; v_gene: TRBV29-1
CDR3aa: CASSQAPVLNEAFF; CDR3nt: TGTGCCAGCAGCCAAGCCCCAGTCCTTAATGAAGCTTTCTTT; j_gene: TRBJ1-1; len: 14; d_gene: NA; v_gene: TRBV4-2
CDR3aa: CASSDGQGAYGYTF; CDR3nt: TGCGCCAGCAGCGATGGACAGGGAGCCTATGGCTACACCTTC; j_gene: TRBJ1-2; len: 14; d_gene: TRBD1; v_gene: TRBV5-1
CDR3aa: CAIRVSGVEETQYF; CDR3nt: TGTGCCATCAGGGTTAGCGGGGTGGAAGAGACCCAGTACTTC; j_gene: TRBJ2-5; len: 14; d_gene: TRBD2; v_gene: TRBV10-3
CDR3aa: CASSLELAGGTDTQYF; CDR3nt: TGTGCCAGCAGCTTAGAACTAGCGGGGGGCACAGATACGCAGTATTTT; j_gene: TRBJ2-3; len: 16; d_gene: TRBD2; v_gene: TRBV11-2
CDR3aa: CASSRQRERGGELFF; CDR3nt: TGTGCCAGCAGTCGCCAGCGGGAGAGAGGCGGGGAGCTGTTTTTT; j_gene: TRBJ2-2; len: 15; d_gene: TRBD2; v_gene: TRBV25-1
CDR3aa: CASRGTGRQPQHF; CDR3nt: TGTGCCAGCAGGGGGACAGGGAGGCAGCCCCAGCATTTT; j_gene: TRBJ1-5; len: 13; d_gene: TRBD1; v_gene: TRBV28
CDR3aa: CSVERSGVSNEQFF; CDR3nt: TGCAGCGTTGAACGATCGGGGGTGAGCAATGAGCAGTTCTTC; j_gene: TRBJ2-1; len: 14; d_gene: NA; v_gene: TRBV29-1
CDR3aa: CASSPGQGAYEQYF; CDR3nt: TGTGCCAGCAGCCCGGGACAGGGGGCCTACGAGCAGTACTTC; j_gene: TRBJ2-7; len: 14; d_gene: TRBD1; v_gene: TRBV13
CDR3aa: CSVTPTGLGNTEDFF; CDR3nt: TGCAGCGTGACCCCGACAGGGTTGGGGAACACTGAAGATTTCTTT; j_gene: TRBJ1-1; len: 15; d_gene: TRBD1; v_gene: TRBV29-1
CDR3aa: CASRSQGKGQPQHF; CDR3nt: TGTGCCAGCAGGAGCCAGGGGAAAGGGCAGCCCCAGCATTTT; j_gene: TRBJ1-5; len: 14; d_gene: NA; v_gene: TRBV6-6
CDR3aa: CASSQLGGTVNEKLFF; CDR3nt: TGTGCCAGCAGCCAACTCGGAGGGACCGTTAATGAAAAACTGTTTTTT; j_gene: TRBJ1-4; len: 16; d_gene: NA; v_gene: TRBV5-6
CDR3aa: CASSQVGGTSGSNEQFF; CDR3nt: TGTGCCAGCAGCCAAGTGGGGGGAACTAGCGGGAGTAATGAGCAGTTCTTC; j_gene: TRBJ2-1; len: 17; d_gene: TRBD2; v_gene: TRBV4-2
CDR3aa: CATSRGPGGYTF; CDR3nt: TGTGCCACCAGCAGAGGCCCCGGGGGCTACACCTTC; j_gene: TRBJ1-2; len: 12; d_gene: NA; v_gene: TRBV15
CDR3aa: CASSPDRGQPQHF; CDR3nt: TGTGCCAGCTCACCCGACAGGGGTCAGCCCCAGCATTTT; j_gene: TRBJ1-5; len: 13; d_gene: TRBD1; v_gene: TRBV18
CDR3aa: CASSFSTGATDTQYF; CDR3nt: TGCGCCAGCAGCTTTTCGACAGGGGCCACAGATACGCAGTATTTT; j_gene: TRBJ2-3; len: 15; d_gene: TRBD1; v_gene: TRBV5-1
CDR3aa: CASSLVEGGVTDTQYF; CDR3nt: TGTGCCAGCAGCTTGGTTGAAGGGGGGGTCACAGATACGCAGTATTTT; j_gene: TRBJ2-3; len: 16; d_gene: NA; v_gene: TRBV5-6
CDR3aa: CASSGGAKPGQQKYEQYF; CDR3nt: TGTGCCAGCAGTGGGGGGGCTAAACCGGGACAGCAAAAGTACGAGCAGTACTTC; j_gene: TRBJ2-7; len: 18; d_gene: NA; v_gene: TRBV2
CDR3aa: CASSSYYNEQFF; CDR3nt: TGCGCCAGCAGCTCGTACTACAATGAGCAGTTCTTC; j_gene: TRBJ2-1; len: 12; d_gene: NA; v_gene: TRBV5-1
CDR3aa: CASSLQGMVSGELFF; CDR3nt: TGTGCCAGCAGTTTACAGGGGATGGTTTCCGGGGAGCTGTTTTTT; j_gene: TRBJ2-2; len: 15; d_gene: TRBD1; v_gene: TRBV6-5
CDR3aa: CASSLNAAEGTF; CDR3nt: TGTGCCAGCAGCTTAAACGCGGCAGAGGGCACCTTC; j_gene: TRBJ1-2; len: 12; d_gene: NA; v_gene: TRBV7-9
CDR3aa: CSVQRGVNQYF; CDR3nt: TGCAGCGTGCAAAGAGGAGTAAACCAGTACTTC; j_gene: TRBJ2-5; len: 11; d_gene: NA; v_gene: TRBV29-1
CDR3aa: CASSLGDPWRYTEAFF; CDR3nt: TGTGCCAGCAGCTTGGGGGATCCCTGGAGGTACACTGAAGCTTTCTTT; j_gene: TRBJ1-1; len: 16; d_gene: NA; v_gene: TRBV5-6
CDR3aa: CASSIADGYTF; CDR3nt: TGTGCCAGTAGTATAGCAGATGGCTACACCTTC; j_gene: TRBJ1-2; len: 11; d_gene: NA; v_gene: TRBV19
CDR3aa: CASSLSFTGGEDGYTF; CDR3nt: TGTGCCAGCAGTTTATCCTTTACAGGGGGCGAGGATGGCTACACCTTC; j_gene: TRBJ1-2; len: 16; d_gene: TRBD1; v_gene: TRBV28
CDR3aa: CASSLGRGNTEAFF; CDR3nt: TGCGCCAGCAGCTTGGGCAGGGGGAACACTGAAGCTTTCTTT; j_gene: TRBJ1-1; len: 14; d_gene: NA; v_gene: TRBV5-1
CDR3aa: CASSFDRGHNEQFF; CDR3nt: TGTGCCAGCAGCTTCGACAGGGGGCACAATGAGCAGTTCTTC; j_gene: TRBJ2-1; len: 14; d_gene: TRBD1; v_gene: TRBV7-3
CDR3aa: CASSFTGYGTEAFF; CDR3nt: TGCGCCAGCAGCTTTACAGGGTACGGCACTGAAGCTTTCTTT; j_gene: TRBJ1-1; len: 14; d_gene: NA; v_gene: TRBV5-1
CDR3aa: CASRIRDSNSNQPQHF; CDR3nt: TGTGCCAGTAGGATAAGGGACAGCAATAGCAATCAGCCCCAGCATTTT; j_gene: TRBJ1-5; len: 16; d_gene: TRBD1; v_gene: TRBV19
CDR3aa: CASRGGGVDNEQFF; CDR3nt: TGTGCCAGCAGGGGCGGGGGGGTAGACAATGAGCAGTTCTTC; j_gene: TRBJ2-1; len: 14; d_gene: TRBD2; v_gene: TRBV6-6
CDR3aa: CASSSGTGVLLTEAFF; CDR3nt: TGTGCCAGCAGCTCCGGGACAGGGGTCCTACTCACTGAAGCTTTCTTT; j_gene: TRBJ1-1; len: 16; d_gene: TRBD1; v_gene: TRBV27
CDR3aa: CSVEGQASNTIYF; CDR3nt: TGCAGCGTTGAGGGACAGGCTTCAAACACCATATATTTT; j_gene: TRBJ1-3; len: 13; d_gene: TRBD1; v_gene: TRBV29-1
CDR3aa: CASSPGGTEAFF; CDR3nt: TGCGCCAGCAGCCCTGGGGGGACTGAAGCTTTCTTT; j_gene: TRBJ1-1; len: 12; d_gene: NA; v_gene: TRBV4-1
CDR3aa: CASSLAGGPANYGYTF; CDR3nt: TGTGCCAGCAGCTTAGCGGGGGGGCCCGCTAACTATGGCTACACCTTC; j_gene: TRBJ1-2; len: 16; d_gene: NA; v_gene: TRBV7-2
CDR3aa: CASSSILQGDEQYF; CDR3nt: TGCGCCAGCAGCTCTATACTACAGGGGGACGAGCAGTACTTC; j_gene: TRBJ2-7; len: 14; d_gene: TRBD1; v_gene: TRBV5-1
CDR3aa: CASSVEAGQETQYF; CDR3nt: TGTGCCAGCAGCGTAGAGGCAGGACAAGAGACCCAGTACTTC; j_gene: TRBJ2-5; len: 14; d_gene: NA; v_gene: TRBV9